Listed below are T cell receptor beta chains from one sample, sequenced in a study of blood T cell repertoires in COVID-19. Assay: immunoSEQ multiplex PCR; the TCRdb copy retains only in-frame clones and omits some. The sample records 100,000 or so clones, about 77% being singletons. Sequencing was performed on peripheral blood. The receptors derive from a woman in her 70s with acute or convalescent COVID-19. Both conserved end residues are part of each CDR3. A D gene is named only where the DNA matches it firmly. Rows give clone size only sometimes, using once, few, many, or a class for an expanded clone.

d_gene | j_gene | abundance | len | v_gene | CDR3aa | CDR3nt
- | TRBJ1-1 | - | 13 | TRBV7-3 | CASSFGRNTEAFF | TGTGCCAGCAGCTTTGGCAGGAACACTGAAGCTTTCTTT
- | TRBJ1-1 | once | 13 | TRBV6-2/TRBV6-3 | CASSYGQQTEAFF | TGTGCCAGCAGTTACGGGCAGCAGACTGAAGCTTTCTTT
- | TRBJ1-5 | - | 15 | TRBV6-5 | CASHSYPISNQPQHF | TGTGCCAGCCACAGTTACCCGATTAGCAATCAGCCCCAGCATTTT
TRBD1 | TRBJ2-5 | - | 14 | TRBV2 | CASSRTGGAETQYF | TGTGCCAGCAGTAGGACAGGGGGCGCAGAGACCCAGTACTTC
TRBD1 | TRBJ2-7 | - | 14 | TRBV11-2 | CASSRDRAANEQYF | TGTGCCAGCAGCAGAGACAGGGCGGCGAACGAGCAGTACTTC
- | TRBJ2-3 | - | 15 | TRBV5-1 | CASSLAAQGTDTQYF | TGCGCCAGCAGCTTGGCTGCGCAGGGTACAGATACGCAGTATTTT
- | TRBJ1-1 | - | 13 | TRBV9 | CASSVELLTEAFF | TGTGCCAGCAGCGTAGAGCTTTTGACTGAAGCTTTCTTT
TRBD2 | TRBJ2-6 | once | 17 | TRBV7-2 | CASSQSGGASGANVLTF | TGTGCCAGCAGCCAAAGCGGGGGGGCATCTGGGGCCAACGTCCTGACTTTC
TRBD2 | TRBJ2-1 | - | 15 | TRBV5-1 | CASSLSASGGAVKFF | TGCGCCAGCAGCTTGTCGGCGTCGGGGGGGGCCGTTAAGTTCTTC
- | TRBJ2-7 | once | 14 | TRBV5-1 | CASSLTGASYEQYF | TGCGCCAGCAGCTTGACTGGAGCCTCCTACGAGCAGTACTTC
TRBD1 | TRBJ1-2 | - | 13 | TRBV6-5 | CASSLDRVYGYTF | TGTGCCAGCAGTCTCGACAGGGTCTATGGCTACACCTTC
TRBD2 | TRBJ2-1 | - | 16 | TRBV5-1 | CASSLNAGDSGNEQFF | TGCGCCAGCAGCTTGAACGCGGGGGACTCAGGGAATGAGCAGTTCTTC
- | TRBJ1-1 | - | 13 | TRBV3-1/TRBV3-2 | CASSRTENTEAFF | TGTGCCAGCAGTAGGACAGAGAACACTGAAGCTTTCTTT
- | TRBJ1-6 | - | 14 | TRBV6-6 | CASSLGLAGSPLHF | TGTGCCAGCAGTCTCGGTCTAGCGGGATCACCCCTCCACTTT
- | TRBJ1-2 | - | 14 | TRBV6-1 | CASSESVAGYGYTF | TGTGCCAGCAGTGAAAGTGTGGCAGGGTATGGCTACACCTTC
- | TRBJ2-3 | once | 16 | TRBV5-6 | CASSSGTLLGEDTQYF | TGTGCCAGCAGCAGCGGGACACTCCTTGGTGAAGATACGCAGTATTTT
- | TRBJ1-2 | - | 15 | TRBV3-1/TRBV3-2 | CASSPVGSLNYGYTF | TGTGCCAGCAGCCCAGTAGGGAGTCTTAACTATGGCTACACCTTC
- | TRBJ2-3 | - | 16 | TRBV6-5 | CASSYSRGAWSDTQYF | TGTGCCAGCAGTTACTCCCGGGGGGCCTGGTCAGATACGCAGTATTTT
- | TRBJ1-4 | - | 12 | TRBV10-3 | CAISSTNEKLFF | TGTGCCATCAGCTCAACTAATGAAAAACTGTTTTTT
- | TRBJ1-1 | - | 13 | TRBV9 | CASSVATGSEAFF | TGTGCCAGCAGCGTAGCGACAGGTTCTGAAGCTTTCTTT
TRBD1 | TRBJ2-5 | - | 11 | TRBV29-1 | CSVNRGETQYF | TGCAGCGTTAACAGGGGAGAGACCCAGTACTTC
- | TRBJ2-3 | - | 13 | TRBV18 | CASTRGSTDTQYF | TGTGCCAGCACCCGGGGTAGCACAGATACGCAGTATTTT
TRBD1 | TRBJ1-1 | - | 17 | TRBV25-1 | CASSESYRTGQRTEAFF | TGTGCCAGCAGTGAATCATATAGGACAGGGCAGAGGACTGAAGCTTTCTTT
- | TRBJ2-3 | - | 16 | TRBV24-1 | CATSDLQRPSTDTQYF | TGTGCCACCTCCGACCTACAGAGACCTAGCACAGATACGCAGTATTTT
TRBD1 | TRBJ1-2 | - | 13 | TRBV29-1 | CSVTGTGAYGYTF | TGCAGCGTGACTGGGACAGGGGCCTATGGCTACACCTTC
- | TRBJ2-1 | - | 13 | TRBV11-2 | CASSEELDREQFF | TGTGCCAGCAGCGAAGAGCTTGATCGGGAGCAGTTCTTC
- | TRBJ2-2 | - | 14 | TRBV5-1 | CASSYQQGTGELFF | TGCGCCAGCAGCTACCAACAGGGTACCGGGGAGCTGTTTTTT
TRBD1 | TRBJ1-1 | - | 16 | TRBV7-2 | CASSRGQGRSGTEAFF | TGTGCCAGCAGCCGTGGACAGGGGAGGTCGGGGACTGAAGCTTTCTTT
- | TRBJ2-7 | - | 11 | TRBV10-2 | CASRLNYEQYF | TGCGCCAGCAGGTTAAACTACGAGCAGTACTTC
- | TRBJ2-5 | - | 13 | TRBV5-1 | CASSENPSETQYF | TGCGCCAGCAGCGAGAATCCGAGCGAGACCCAGTACTTC
TRBD2 | TRBJ2-1 | once | 18 | TRBV10-3 | CAISESFALAGGGNEQFF | TGTGCCATCAGTGAGTCGTTCGCCCTTGCGGGGGGTGGAAATGAGCAGTTCTTC
- | TRBJ1-2 | few | 15 | TRBV19 | CASSITPTANYGYTF | TGTGCCAGTAGTATAACTCCGACAGCTAACTATGGCTACACCTTC
- | TRBJ1-5 | - | 13 | TRBV12-3/TRBV12-4 | CASSQVDGEPQHF | TGTGCCAGCAGTCAAGTCGACGGGGAGCCCCAGCATTTT
TRBD1 | TRBJ2-7 | - | 14 | TRBV7-9 | CASTSGTGVREQYF | TGTGCCAGCACTTCCGGGACAGGGGTTCGGGAGCAGTACTTC
- | TRBJ2-2 | - | 16 | TRBV14 | CASSQQPGTNTGELFF | TGTGCCAGCAGCCAACAACCCGGGACGAACACCGGGGAGCTGTTTTTT
- | TRBJ2-1 | - | 16 | TRBV21-1 | CASSTTSGGKRNEQFF | TGTGCCAGCAGCACAACTAGCGGGGGAAAAAGAAATGAGCAGTTCTTC
TRBD1 | TRBJ1-1 | - | 11 | TRBV19 | CASDRATEAFF | TGTGCCAGTGACAGGGCCACTGAAGCTTTCTTT
- | TRBJ1-1 | - | 13 | TRBV30 | CAWSVAKNTEAFF | TGTGCCTGGAGTGTGGCAAAGAACACTGAAGCTTTCTTT
- | TRBJ2-6 | - | 16 | TRBV2 | CASSEASSGGANVLTF | TGTGCCAGCAGTGAAGCCTCCTCGGGTGGGGCCAACGTCCTGACTTTC
- | TRBJ1-5 | - | 13 | TRBV28 | CASSWGVNQPQHF | TGTGCCAGCAGTTGGGGGGTGAATCAGCCCCAGCATTTT
- | TRBJ1-2 | - | 14 | TRBV21-1 | CANRGQGPNYGYTF | TGTGCCAACCGAGGACAGGGACCTAACTATGGCTACACCTTC
TRBD1 | TRBJ1-1 | - | 13 | TRBV28 | CASLRRGLAEAFF | TGTGCCAGCCTCCGAAGGGGGCTCGCTGAAGCTTTCTTT